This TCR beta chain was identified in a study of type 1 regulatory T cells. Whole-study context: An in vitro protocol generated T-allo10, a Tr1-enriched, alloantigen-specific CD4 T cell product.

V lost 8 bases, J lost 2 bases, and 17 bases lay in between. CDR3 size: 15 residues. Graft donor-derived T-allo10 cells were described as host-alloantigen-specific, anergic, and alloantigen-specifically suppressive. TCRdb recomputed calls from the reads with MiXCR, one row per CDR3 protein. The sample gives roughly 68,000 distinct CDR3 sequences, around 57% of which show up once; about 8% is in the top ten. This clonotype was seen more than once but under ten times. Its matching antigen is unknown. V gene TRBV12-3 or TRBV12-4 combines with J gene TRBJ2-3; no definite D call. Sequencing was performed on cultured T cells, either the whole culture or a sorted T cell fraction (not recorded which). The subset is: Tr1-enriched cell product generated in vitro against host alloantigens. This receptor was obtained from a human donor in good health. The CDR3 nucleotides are TGTGCCAGCCGAAACCGGGCCGCCTTCACAGATACGCAGTATTTT. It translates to CASRNRAAFTDTQYF.